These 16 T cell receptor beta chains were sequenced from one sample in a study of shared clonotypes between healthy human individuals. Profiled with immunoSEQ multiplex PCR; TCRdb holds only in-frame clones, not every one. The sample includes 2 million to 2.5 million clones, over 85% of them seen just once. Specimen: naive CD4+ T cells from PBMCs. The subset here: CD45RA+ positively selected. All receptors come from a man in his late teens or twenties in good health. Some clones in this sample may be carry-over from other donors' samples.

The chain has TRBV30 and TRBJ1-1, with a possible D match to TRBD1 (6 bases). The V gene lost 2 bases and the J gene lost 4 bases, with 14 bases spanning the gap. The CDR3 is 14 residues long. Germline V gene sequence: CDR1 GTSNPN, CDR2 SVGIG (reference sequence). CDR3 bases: TGTGCCTGGAGTTTAGGGGGGGGGACCACTGAAGCTTTCTTT. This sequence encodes CAWSLGGGTTEAFF.

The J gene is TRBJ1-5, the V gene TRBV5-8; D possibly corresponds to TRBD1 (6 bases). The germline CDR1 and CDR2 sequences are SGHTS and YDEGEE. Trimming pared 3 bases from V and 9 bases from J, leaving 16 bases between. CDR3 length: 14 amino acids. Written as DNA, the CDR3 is TGTGCCAGCAGCTGGAACGGCGGAGGGGGGCCCCAGCATTTT. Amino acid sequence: CASSWNGGGGPQHF.

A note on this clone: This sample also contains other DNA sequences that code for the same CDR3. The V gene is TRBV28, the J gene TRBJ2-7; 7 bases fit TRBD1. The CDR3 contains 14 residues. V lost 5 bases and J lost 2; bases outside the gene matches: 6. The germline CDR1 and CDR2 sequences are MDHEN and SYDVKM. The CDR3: CASSLGQATYEQYF. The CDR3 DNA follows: TGTGCCAGCAGTCTAGGACAGGCAACCTACGAGCAGTACTTC.

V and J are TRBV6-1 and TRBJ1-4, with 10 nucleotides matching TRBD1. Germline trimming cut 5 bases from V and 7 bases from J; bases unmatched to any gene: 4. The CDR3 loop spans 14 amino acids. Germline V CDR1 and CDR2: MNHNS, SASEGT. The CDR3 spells CASSRTGGGEKLFF. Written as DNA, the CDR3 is TGTGCCAGCAGTAGGACAGGGGGAGGTGAAAAACTGTTTTTT.

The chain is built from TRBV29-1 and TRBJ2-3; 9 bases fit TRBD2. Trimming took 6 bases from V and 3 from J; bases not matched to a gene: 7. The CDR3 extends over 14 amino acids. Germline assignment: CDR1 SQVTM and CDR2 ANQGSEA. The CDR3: CSVNSGSGTDTQYF. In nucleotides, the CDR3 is TGCAGCGTCAATAGCGGGAGTGGTACAGATACGCAGTATTTT.

CDR3 sequence reads: CASSEFGSGGYNEQFF. CDR3 DNA sequence: TGTGCCAGCAGTGAATTTGGGAGCGGCGGGTACAATGAGCAGTTCTTC. The chain links TRBV6-4 to TRBJ2-1; D is perhaps TRBD2 (5 bases). The CDR3 length is 16 residues. The germline gives CDR1 MRHNA, CDR2 SNTAGT. The germline V and J ends were trimmed by 3 bases and 4 bases, with 16 bases remaining between them.

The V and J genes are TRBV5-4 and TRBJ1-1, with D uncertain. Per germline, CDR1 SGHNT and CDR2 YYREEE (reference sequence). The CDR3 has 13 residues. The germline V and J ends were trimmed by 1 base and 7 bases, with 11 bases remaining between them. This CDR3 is CASSLSWEGEAFF. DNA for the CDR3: TGTGCCAGCAGCTTGTCGTGGGAGGGTGAAGCTTTCTTT.

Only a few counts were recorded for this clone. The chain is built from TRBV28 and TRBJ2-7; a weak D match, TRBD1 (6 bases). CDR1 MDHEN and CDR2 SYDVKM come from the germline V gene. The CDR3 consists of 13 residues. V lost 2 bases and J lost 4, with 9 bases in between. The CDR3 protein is CASSLNREYEQYF. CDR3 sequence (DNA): TGTGCCAGCAGTTTAAACAGGGAATACGAGCAGTACTTC.

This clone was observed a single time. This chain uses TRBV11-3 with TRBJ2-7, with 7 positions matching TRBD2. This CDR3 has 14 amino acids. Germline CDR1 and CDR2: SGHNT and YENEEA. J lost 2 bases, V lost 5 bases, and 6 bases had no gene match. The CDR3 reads CASSASGSPYEQYF. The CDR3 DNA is TGTGCCAGCAGCGCTAGCGGTTCCCCCTACGAGCAGTACTTC.

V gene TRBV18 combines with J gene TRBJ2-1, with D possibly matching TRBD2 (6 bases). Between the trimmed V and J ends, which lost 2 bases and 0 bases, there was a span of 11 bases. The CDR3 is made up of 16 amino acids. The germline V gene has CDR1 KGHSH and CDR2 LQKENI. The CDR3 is CASSPNAGRSYNEQFF. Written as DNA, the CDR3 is TGTGCCAGCTCACCAAACGCGGGACGCTCCTACAATGAGCAGTTCTTC.

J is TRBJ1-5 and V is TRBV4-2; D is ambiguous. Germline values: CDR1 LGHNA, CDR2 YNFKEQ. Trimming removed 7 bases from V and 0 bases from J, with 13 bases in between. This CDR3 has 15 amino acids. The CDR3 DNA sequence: TGTGCCAGCACAGTGGGCGTCTATAGCAATCAGCCCCAGCATTTT. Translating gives CASTVGVYSNQPQHF.

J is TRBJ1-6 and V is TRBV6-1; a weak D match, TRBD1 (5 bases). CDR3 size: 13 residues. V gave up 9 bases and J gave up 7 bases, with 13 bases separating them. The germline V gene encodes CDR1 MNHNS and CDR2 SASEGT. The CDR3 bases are TGTGCCAGTGGGGGAGTCTTGAATTCACCCCTCCACTTT. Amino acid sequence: CASGGVLNSPLHF.

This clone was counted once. The CDR3 DNA reads as TGTGCCAGCAGCTTAGCCCAGTTCTCCTACAATGAGCAGTTCTTC. This sequence encodes CASSLAQFSYNEQFF. V and J are TRBV7-2 and TRBJ2-1; D is ambiguous. The CDR3 totals 15 residues. Deletions cut 0 bases from V and 0 bases from J, with 6 bases between. Per the germline V gene, CDR1 is SGHTA and CDR2 is FQGNSA.

CDR3 amino acids: CASSLDGVFGNTIYF. CDR3 in DNA: TGTGCCAGCAGCTTAGATGGGGTGTTCGGAAACACCATATATTTT. The chain uses TRBV11-2 and TRBJ1-3; no reliable D call. The germline CDR1 and CDR2 sequences are SGHAT and FQNNGV. V lost 0 bases and J 4 bases, leaving 10 bases between the germline ends. This CDR3 contains 15 residues.

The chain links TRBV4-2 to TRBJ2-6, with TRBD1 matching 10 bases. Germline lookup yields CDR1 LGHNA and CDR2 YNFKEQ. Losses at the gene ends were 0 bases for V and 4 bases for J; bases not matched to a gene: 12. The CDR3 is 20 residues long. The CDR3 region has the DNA TGTGCCAGCAGCCAAGATCTGCTGCGGGACAGGGGTATAGGGGCCAACGTCCTGACTTTC. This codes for CASSQDLLRDRGIGANVLTF.

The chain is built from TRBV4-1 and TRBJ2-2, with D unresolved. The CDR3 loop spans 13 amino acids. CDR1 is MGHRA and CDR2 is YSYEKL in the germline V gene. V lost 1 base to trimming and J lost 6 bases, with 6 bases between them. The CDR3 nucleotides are TGCGCCAGCAGCCAAGGCTTGGCCGGGGAGCTGTTTTTT. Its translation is CASSQGLAGELFF.